This entry lists 29 T cell receptor beta chains sequenced from one sample in a study of T cells after yellow fever vaccination (dated by TCRdb to 2018 to 2020). The library was produced with 5' RACE. This sample was sequenced with an Illumina NovaSeq 6000. The raw public data were reprocessed by TCRdb itself: fastp quality trimming at Q25, MiXCR clonotype calling, in-frame beta chains only. For every CDR3 protein sequence, its rows merge into one entry that carries the most common genes and DNA. For this sample the table gives some 220,000 distinct CDR3 sequences, of which roughly 3% were detected only once. The ten most abundant clones make up under 3.5% of the sample. Sample treatment or condition, as interpreted from the label and publication: live attenuated yellow fever vaccine strain. Source: CD4+ T cells sorted from PBMCs, taken 10 days after the yellow fever booster vaccination. The receptors here all came from a man younger than 30 who received the YFV17D yellow fever vaccine.

In its sample, this clonotype was seen a few times. V gene TRBV2 combines with J gene TRBJ1-3; D possibly corresponds to TRBD1 (5 bases). The V gene's germline CDR1 is SNHLY and CDR2 FYNNEI. CDR3 length: 16 residues. The ends were cut back, 7 bases at V and 1 base at J, with 17 bases in the middle. Written as DNA, the CDR3 is TGTGCCAGCATCCCAGGACAAATTATATCTGGAAACACCATATATTTT. Translating it yields CASIPGQIISGNTIYF.

A few counts support this clonotype. V usage is TRBV20-1 and J usage is TRBJ1-4, with D tentatively TRBD1 (5 bases). The germline V gene encodes CDR1 DFQATT and CDR2 SNEGSKA (reference sequence). The CDR3 loop spans 13 amino acids. V lost 3 bases, J lost 6 bases, and 11 bases lay in between. The CDR3 DNA reads as TGCAGTGCTAGGGCAGGGCGAGATGAAAAACTGTTTTTT. Its protein product is CSARAGRDEKLFF.

There are a few counts of this clonotype. This chain joins TRBV7-2 and TRBJ2-1; a weak D match, TRBD1 (5 bases). The V end was cut by 2 bases, the J end by 10 bases, with 9 bases between. Germline assignment: CDR1 SGHTA and CDR2 FQGNSA. CDR3 length: 12 residues. Written as DNA, the CDR3 is TGTGCCAGCAGCTTACAGGGTTTAGAGCAGTTCTTC. Translated: CASSLQGLEQFF.

At least ten counts were recorded for this clonotype. The chain uses TRBV5-6 and TRBJ1-1, with a weak D call TRBD1 (5 bases). Germline V gives CDR1 SGHDT, CDR2 YYEEEE. This CDR3 is 14 amino acids long. Deletions cut 3 bases from V and 4 bases from J, with 13 bases between. The CDR3 protein is CASSSSGWGTEAFF. CDR3 DNA: TGTGCCAGCAGCTCCTCAGGGTGGGGCACTGAAGCTTTCTTT. The complete variable domain, with remaining parts taken from reference TRBV5-6 and TRBJ1-1, reads DAGVTQSPTHLIKTRGQQVTLRCSPKSGHDTVSWYQQALGQGPQFIFQYYEEEERQRGNFPDRFSGHQFPNYSSELNVNALLLGDSALYLCASSSSGWGTEAFFGQGTRLTVV.

J is TRBJ2-3 and V is TRBV2, with 8 bases that match TRBD1. Germline V gene data show CDR1 as SNHLY and CDR2 as FYNNEI. CDR3 length: 15 residues. Trimming removed 5 bases from V and 3 bases from J; junction bases left unmatched: 7. CDR3 nucleotides: TGTGCCAGCAGTAGGACAGGGTTACTGACAGATACGCAGTATTTT. This encodes CASSRTGLLTDTQYF.

This chain joins TRBV6-2 or TRBV6-3 and TRBJ1-1; D may be TRBD1 (6 bases). Trimming stripped 8 bases from V and 0 bases from J, with 19 bases between. The CDR3 sequence is 16 residues long. Germline-derived CDR1 and CDR2 are MNHEY and SVGEGT. CDR3 protein: CASGSLSGEMNTEAFF. The DNA for the CDR3 is TGTGCCAGCGGCTCTCTTTCAGGGGAAATGAACACTGAAGCTTTCTTT.

This clonotype has a handful of counts. This chain joins TRBV20-1 and TRBJ1-4, with 11 bases fitting TRBD1. Per the germline V gene, CDR1 is DFQATT and CDR2 is SNEGSKA (reference sequence). V shed 6 bases, J shed 3 bases, and the junction held 15 bases outside the gene matches. There are 18 residues in the CDR3. Here the CDR3 DNA reads TGCAGTGCAGCCGGGACAGGGGGTCAAGTTTCTTCTAATGAAAAACTGTTTTTT. This translates into CSAAGTGGQVSSNEKLFF.

There are many counts of this clonotype. The chain combines TRBV12-3 or TRBV12-4 with TRBJ1-5; D possibly corresponds to TRBD1 (5 bases). This CDR3 contains 13 residues. Trimming pared 4 bases from V and 4 bases from J, leaving 8 bases between. The CDR3 protein is CASSYRYNQPQHF. The CDR3 nucleotides are TGTGCCAGCAGTTACAGGTATAATCAGCCCCAGCATTTT.

This clonotype has at least ten counts. The chain uses TRBV18 and TRBJ1-4, with D maybe TRBD1 (6 bases). The CDR3 totals 17 residues. CDR1 and CDR2 (germline): KGHSH, LQKENI. Trimming removed 3 bases at V and 0 bases at J, with 14 bases between. The CDR3 loop reads CASSPTGPGATNEKLFF. The CDR3 DNA is TGTGCCAGCTCACCCACCGGGCCAGGGGCAACTAATGAAAAACTGTTTTTT.

The chain is built from TRBV5-1 and TRBJ2-7; possibly TRBD2 for D (6 bases). The CDR3 is 15 residues long. Trimming pared 4 bases from V and 0 bases from J, leaving 14 bases between. The germline gives CDR1 SGHRS, CDR2 YFSETQ. The CDR3 here is CASSTTGLSSYEQYF. As DNA, the CDR3 is TGCGCCAGCAGCACCACCGGACTAAGCTCCTACGAGCAGTACTTC.

Many counts were recorded for this clonotype. The chain joins TRBV7-9 to TRBJ1-1; D is perhaps TRBD1 (5 bases). Between the trimmed V and J ends, which lost 5 bases and 1 base, there was a span of 14 bases. Germline V lookup: CDR1 SEHNR, CDR2 FQNEAQ (reference sequence). There are 15 residues in the CDR3. The CDR3, as DNA: TGTGCCAGCAGCCCTTTCACTAGGGGGAACACTGAAGCTTTCTTT. Protein product: CASSPFTRGNTEAFF. Using reference TRBV7-9 and TRBJ1-1 for the parts outside the CDR3, the full variable domain is DTGVSQNPRHKITKRGQNVTFRCDPISEHNRLYWYRQTLGQGPEFLTYFQNEAQLEKSRLLSDRFSAERPKGSFSTLEIQRTEQGDSAMYLCASSPFTRGNTEAFFGQGTRLTVV.

The rearrangement uses TRBV6-5 and TRBJ1-6; a possible D gene is TRBD1 (5 bases). V was trimmed by 0 bases and J by 7 bases, leaving 13 bases between them. Per the germline V gene, CDR1 is MNHEY and CDR2 is SVGAGI. This CDR3 region has 16 residues. The CDR3 is CASSYSTQGANSPLHF. Written as DNA, the CDR3 is TGTGCCAGCAGTTACTCGACCCAGGGAGCGAATTCACCCCTCCACTTT.

This clonotype was recorded at least ten times. The chain recombines TRBV29-1 with TRBJ2-7; 8 nucleotides match TRBD1. Losses at the gene ends were 7 bases for V and 3 bases for J; bases not matched to a gene: 5. This CDR3 is built from 12 residues. Germline values: CDR1 SQVTM, CDR2 ANQGSEA. The CDR3 bases are TGCAGCGCCGGGACAGGCGACTACGAGCAGTACTTC. Translating it yields CSAGTGDYEQYF.

The rearrangement links TRBV14 to TRBJ2-5; 8 nucleotides line up with TRBD2. V lost 8 bases, J lost 4 bases, and 6 bases stayed unmatched. This CDR3 comprises 13 residues. CDR1 is SGHDN, CDR2 FVKESK, per germline. CDR3 coding DNA: TGTGCCAGCCAGACTAGCGCGAGAGAGACCCAGTACTTC. Protein product: CASQTSARETQYF.

At least ten counts were recorded for this clonotype. The CDR3 loop is CASSVQGYNSPLHF. The CDR3 nucleotides read TGTGCCAGTAGTGTACAGGGGTATAATTCACCCCTCCACTTT. The chain carries TRBV19 and TRBJ1-6, with TRBD1 matching over 7 bases. J gave up 4 bases and V 5 bases, and 2 bases lay outside the gene matches. This CDR3 region has 14 residues. Germline V gene sequence: CDR1 LNHDA, CDR2 SQIVND (reference sequence).

This clonotype was seen at least ten times. The chain couples TRBV5-1 to TRBJ2-3; TRBD1 might be the D (6 bases). The V gene lost 3 bases and the J gene lost 2 bases, with 10 bases spanning the gap. The length of the CDR3 is 14 residues. Germline CDR1 is SGHRS and CDR2 is YFSETQ. The CDR3 reads CASSYGQNTDTQYF. Here the CDR3 DNA reads TGCGCCAGCAGCTACGGACAGAACACAGATACGCAGTATTTT.

This clonotype was observed a few times. The rearrangement uses TRBV29-1 and TRBJ2-5, with TRBD1 matching 8 bases. The germline V gene encodes CDR1 SQVTM and CDR2 ANQGSEA. The CDR3 covers 17 residues. The J segment lost 3 bases and the V segment lost 4 bases, leaving 16 bases of the junction unmatched. CDR3 amino acids: CSVVWFLSGQVKETQYF. CDR3 DNA: TGCAGCGTTGTGTGGTTCCTATCGGGACAGGTAAAAGAGACCCAGTACTTC.

This clonotype appeared many times. This CDR3 reads CASSQVGATNEKLFF. CDR3 bases: TGTGCCAGCAGCCAAGTGGGGGCAACTAATGAAAAACTGTTTTTT. J is TRBJ1-4 and V is TRBV3-1, with D maybe TRBD1 (5 bases). The CDR3 has 15 residues. Germline assignment: CDR1 LGHDT and CDR2 YNNKEL (reference sequence). Trimming pared 1 base from V and 0 bases from J, leaving 6 bases between. The entire variable domain, with the rest obtained from reference TRBV3-1 and TRBJ1-4, is as follows: DTAVSQTPKYLVTQMGNDKSIKCEQNLGHDTMYWYKQDSKKFLKIMFSYNNKELIINETVPNRFSPKSPDKAHLNLHINSLELGDSAVYFCASSQVGATNEKLFFGSGTQLSVL.

V usage is TRBV10-2 and J usage is TRBJ2-3, with 7 bases matching TRBD1. The CDR3 has 13 residues. CDR1 is WSHSY, CDR2 SAAADI, per germline. Trimming at V came to 9 bases and at J to 2 bases, leaving 5 bases not matched to a gene. CDR3 in DNA: TGCGCCAGTGGGACAGAAACCACAGATACGCAGTATTTT. Translation: CASGTETTDTQYF.

This clonotype was seen repeatedly, ten times or more. The chain has TRBV7-9 and TRBJ1-4, with 9 bases fitting TRBD1. With V trimmed by 5 bases and J by 8 bases, 6 bases remained unmatched. Germline V CDR1 and CDR2: SEHNR, FQNEAQ (reference sequence). The length of the CDR3 is 14 residues. The CDR3 loop is CASSRDRGDEKLFF. CDR3 in DNA: TGTGCCAGCAGCCGTGACAGGGGGGACGAAAAACTGTTTTTT.

At least ten counts were recorded for this clonotype. The chain recombines TRBV7-2 with TRBJ2-1; 7 positions agree with TRBD1. CDR1 is SGHTA, CDR2 FQGNSA, per germline. The J segment lost 0 bases and the V segment lost 2 bases, leaving 22 bases of the junction unmatched. The CDR3 spans 22 residues. The CDR3, as DNA: TGTGCCAGCAGCTTATATATAACGCTGAGGGACAGAAGATTTAGCTCCTACAATGAGCAGTTCTTC. This gives the protein CASSLYITLRDRRFSSYNEQFF.

The chain has TRBV6-5 and TRBJ2-1; 7 bases are shared with TRBD1. The CDR3 length is 15 residues. Losses at the gene ends were 4 bases for V and 3 bases for J; bases not matched to a gene: 6. Germline V gene lookup returns CDR1 MNHEY and CDR2 SVGAGI. The CDR3: CASSSQGVGYNEQFF. Here the CDR3 DNA reads TGTGCCAGCAGTTCGCAGGGGGTGGGCTACAATGAGCAGTTCTTC.

This clonotype was detected many times. This chain links TRBV4-3 with TRBJ1-1; D perhaps matches TRBD1 (6 bases). The CDR3 covers 14 residues. The V end lost 4 bases, the J end lost 6 bases, and 15 bases lay between the germline ends. Germline V lookup: CDR1 LGHNA, CDR2 YSLEER. CDR3 sequence (DNA): TGCGCCAGCAGCCTTAGGGCAGGGGCCGCTGAAGCTTTCTTT. It translates to CASSLRAGAAEAFF.

This clonotype occurred a few times. The chain is built from TRBV7-3 and TRBJ2-3; no firm D call. CDR1 SGHTA and CDR2 FQGTGA come from the germline V gene. V was trimmed by 0 bases and J by 5 bases, leaving 6 bases between them. The CDR3 loop spans 13 amino acids. The CDR3 nucleotides read TGTGCCAGCAGCTTAACTAAGGAAGATACGCAGTATTTT. Its protein product is CASSLTKEDTQYF.

At least ten counts were recorded for this clonotype. The V gene is TRBV5-1, the J gene TRBJ2-2; D not certain. V was cut by 1 base and J by 0 bases, with 7 bases left in between. Germline CDR1 is SGHRS and CDR2 is YFSETQ. This CDR3 contains 15 residues. The CDR3 protein is CASSLRASNTGELFF. DNA of the CDR3: TGCGCCAGCAGCTTGAGGGCTTCGAACACCGGGGAGCTGTTTTTT.

This clonotype was seen many times. V gene TRBV29-1 combines with J gene TRBJ1-2, with TRBD1 matching 9 bases. With V trimmed by 6 bases and J by 2 bases, 4 bases remained unmatched. CDR3 length: 13 amino acids. Germline values: CDR1 SQVTM, CDR2 ANQGSEA. CDR3 DNA: TGCAGCGTCGGGACAGGGCCCAACTATGGCTACACCTTC. This codes for CSVGTGPNYGYTF.

This chain connects TRBV28 to TRBJ1-2, with D unresolved. This CDR3 has 13 amino acids. Deletions cut 5 bases from V and 3 bases from J, with 10 bases between. The V gene's germline CDR1 is MDHEN and CDR2 SYDVKM. CDR3 in amino acids: CASSRKWDYGYTF. CDR3 nucleotides: TGTGCCAGCAGTCGTAAATGGGACTATGGCTACACCTTC.

This clonotype occurred many times. The J gene is TRBJ1-1, the V gene TRBV12-3 or TRBV12-4; D might be TRBD1 (5 bases). There are 15 residues in the CDR3. With 3 bases removed from V and 2 bases from J, the gap between germline ends came to 13 bases. The CDR3 coding sequence is TGTGCCAGCAGTTTTGGTGGGACGGTAAACACTGAAGCTTTCTTT. Its protein is CASSFGGTVNTEAFF.

The rearrangement joins TRBV20-1 to TRBJ1-1; maybe TRBD1 (5 bases). This CDR3 has 12 residues. Between the trimmed V and J ends, which lost 3 bases and 7 bases, there was a span of 12 bases. Germline V gives CDR1 DFQATT, CDR2 SNEGSKA (reference sequence). Here the CDR3 reads CSARVRGDEAFF. CDR3 sequence (DNA): TGCAGTGCTAGGGTGAGGGGCGATGAAGCTTTCTTT.